The 5 T cell receptor beta chains below were found in one sample sequenced in a study of blood T cell repertoires in COVID-19. Method: immunoSEQ multiplex PCR; TCRdb's copy keeps in-frame clones and lacks some. The table has around 700,000 clones, 70% to 90% seen once. Sequenced material: peripheral blood. These receptors were collected from a woman aged 18-35 years with acute or convalescent COVID-19.

V is TRBV29-1 and J is TRBJ2-3, with 9 positions matching TRBD1. The CDR3 runs 15 residues. Germline V gives CDR1 SQVTM, CDR2 ANQGSEA. With 7 bases clipped from V and 5 bases from J, the junction kept 13 bases outside the gene matches. CDR3 sequence reads: CSASRDRGSVDTQYF. The CDR3 DNA reads TGCAGCGCCTCCCGAGACAGGGGGTCGGTAGATACGCAGTATTTT.

The chain links TRBV29-1 to TRBJ2-2; 9 bases agree with TRBD1. Trimming removed 7 bases from V and 7 bases from J; junction bases left unmatched: 13. This CDR3 spans 15 amino acids. Germline CDR1 and CDR2: SQVTM and ANQGSEA. CDR3 loop: CSGPGTGRWGGELFF. CDR3 nucleotide sequence: TGCAGCGGACCCGGGACAGGGCGGTGGGGCGGGGAGCTGTTTTTT.

The chain is built from TRBV7-2 and TRBJ2-2; maybe TRBD2 (5 bases). Trimming shortened V by 5 bases and J by 7 bases, and 8 bases separated the two germline ends. CDR3 length equals 12 residues. Germline V gene sequence: CDR1 SGHTA, CDR2 FQGNSA. The CDR3 nucleotides read TGTGCCAGCAGCCTTCGGGGCGGGGAGCTGTTTTTT. Translating it yields CASSLRGGELFF. The full variable domain, completed using reference TRBV7-2 and TRBJ2-2, is GAGVSQSPSNKVTEKGKDVELRCDPISGHTALYWYRQSLGQGLEFLIYFQGNSAPDKSGLPSDRFSAERTGGSVSTLTIQRTQQEDSAVYLCASSLRGGELFFGEGSRLTVL.

V and J are TRBV30 and TRBJ1-3; the match to TRBD1 covers 7 bases. V lost 3 bases to trimming and J lost 16 bases; unmatched junction nucleotides: 12. Germline CDR1 is GTSNPN and CDR2 is SVGIG (reference sequence). The CDR3 consists of 12 residues. CDR3 region: CAWSGSDRVQYF. DNA of the CDR3: TGTGCCTGGAGCGGATCCGACAGGGTTCAGTATTTT.

The J gene is TRBJ2-2, the V gene TRBV7-3, with 9 bases aligning to TRBD2. From germline, CDR1 is SGHTA and CDR2 FQGTGA. The CDR3 runs to 16 residues. The J segment lost 3 bases and the V segment lost 2 bases, leaving 4 bases of the junction unmatched. As DNA, the CDR3 is TGTGCCAGCAGCTTAGCGGCTAGCGGGGACACCGGGGAGCTGTTTTTT. Translated: CASSLAASGDTGELFF.